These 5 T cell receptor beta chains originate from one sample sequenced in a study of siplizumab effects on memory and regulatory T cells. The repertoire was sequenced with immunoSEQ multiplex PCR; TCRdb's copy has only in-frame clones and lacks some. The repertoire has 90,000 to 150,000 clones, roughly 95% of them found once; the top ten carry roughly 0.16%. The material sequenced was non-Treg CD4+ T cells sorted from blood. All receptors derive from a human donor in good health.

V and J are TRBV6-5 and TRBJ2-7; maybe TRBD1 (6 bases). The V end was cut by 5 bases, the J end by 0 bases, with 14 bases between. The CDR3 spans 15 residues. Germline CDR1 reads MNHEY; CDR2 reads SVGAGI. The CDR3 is CASSMDSSSSYEQYF. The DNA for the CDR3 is TGTGCCAGCAGTATGGACAGTTCCAGCTCCTACGAGCAGTACTTC.

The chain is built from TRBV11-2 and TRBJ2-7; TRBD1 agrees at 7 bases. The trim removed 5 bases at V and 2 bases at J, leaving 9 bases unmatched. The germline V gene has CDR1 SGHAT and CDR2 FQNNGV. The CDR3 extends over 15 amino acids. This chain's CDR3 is CASSVIQGTTYEQYF. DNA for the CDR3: TGTGCCAGCAGCGTTATACAGGGGACAACCTACGAGCAGTACTTC.

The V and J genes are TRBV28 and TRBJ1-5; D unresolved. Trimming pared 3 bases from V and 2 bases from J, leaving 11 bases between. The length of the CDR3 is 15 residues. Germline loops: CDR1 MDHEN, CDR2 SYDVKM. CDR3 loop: CASSFPDVGNQPQHF. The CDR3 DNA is TGTGCCAGCAGTTTCCCCGACGTGGGCAATCAGCCCCAGCATTTT.

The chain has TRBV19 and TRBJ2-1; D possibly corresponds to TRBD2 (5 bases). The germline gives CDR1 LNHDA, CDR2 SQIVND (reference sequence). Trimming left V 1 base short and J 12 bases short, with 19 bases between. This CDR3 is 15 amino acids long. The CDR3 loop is CASSIAVGSLAGQFF. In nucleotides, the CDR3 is TGTGCCAGTAGTATAGCGGTCGGTAGCTTGGCGGGGCAGTTCTTC. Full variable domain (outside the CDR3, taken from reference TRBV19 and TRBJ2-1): DGGITQSPKYLFRKEGQNVTLSCEQNLNHDAMYWYRQDPGQGLRLIYYSQIVNDFQKGDIAEGYSVSREKKESFPLTVTSAQKNPTAFYLCASSIAVGSLAGQFFGPGTRLTVL.

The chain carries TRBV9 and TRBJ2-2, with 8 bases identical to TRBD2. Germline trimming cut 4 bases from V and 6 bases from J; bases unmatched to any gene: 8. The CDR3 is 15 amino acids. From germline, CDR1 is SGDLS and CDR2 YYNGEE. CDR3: CASSTTGLEAGELFF. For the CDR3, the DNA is TGTGCCAGCAGCACGACGGGACTAGAGGCCGGGGAGCTGTTTTTT.